This note documents a single TCR beta chain sequence. Generated by immunoSEQ multiplex PCR, the TCRdb table keeps only in-frame clones and is missing some. This sample has some 300,000 clones, with under 90% found just once. The data were obtained in a study of blood T cell repertoires in COVID-19. The V gene lost 6 bases and the J gene lost 3 bases, with 8 bases spanning the gap. The CDR3 is 11 amino acids. CDR1 and CDR2 from the germline V gene are DFQATT and SNEGSKA (reference sequence). Source material: peripheral blood. This sequence originates from a woman aged 25 to 39 with COVID-19, enrolled during active disease. The genes are TRBV20-1 and TRBJ1-2, with D unresolved. The DNA of the CDR3 is TGCAGTGCCCCCACAGACTATGGCTACACCTTC. It yields the protein CSAPTDYGYTF.